Listed below are T cell receptor beta chains from one sample, sequenced in a study of beta chain features in type 1 diabetes. Assay used: immunoSEQ multiplex PCR; TCRdb lists only in-frame clones, some missing. The profile shows around 150,000 clones, 6.9% of them singletons. Sequenced input: central memory CD4+ T cells from blood. Receptor source: a woman aged 30 to 39 in good health. CDR3s include the opening cysteine and the closing phenylalanine or tryptophan. The D gene is left open where the match is weak. For some rows the clone size is stated as once, few or many, or as a class when expanded; others skip it.

TRBD1	TRBV18	16	TRBJ2-7	NA	CASSPGTGGVSYEQYF	TGTGCCAGCTCACCCGGTACAGGGGGCGTTTCATACGAGCAGTACTTC
TRBD2	TRBV7-2	14	TRBJ2-3	many	CASSARTSVNTQYF	TGTGCCAGCAGCGCCAGGACTAGCGTTAATACGCAGTATTTT
NA	TRBV28	16	TRBJ1-5	NA	CASSLLSRGTNQPQHF	TGTGCCAGCAGCCTGCTTTCCCGGGGGACCAATCAGCCCCAGCATTTT
NA	TRBV28	13	TRBJ2-3	NA	CASSLTQADTQYF	TGTGCCAGCAGTTTAACTCAGGCTGATACGCAGTATTTT
NA	TRBV4-3	16	TRBJ2-2	NA	CASGFSSDLNTGELFF	TGCGCCAGCGGATTCTCCAGCGACCTGAACACCGGGGAGCTGTTTTTT
TRBD1	TRBV5-1	17	TRBJ2-1	NA	CASSLTRGQSEDNEQFF	TGCGCCAGCAGCTTGACGAGGGGGCAAAGTGAAGACAATGAGCAGTTCTTC
TRBD1	TRBV2	15	TRBJ1-1	NA	CASSQSGTGHTEAFF	TGTGCCAGCAGTCAAAGCGGGACAGGCCACACTGAAGCTTTCTTT
TRBD1	TRBV16	15	TRBJ2-2	few	CASSYRTGNTGELFF	TGTGCCAGCAGCTACAGGACAGGGAACACCGGGGAGCTGTTTTTT
NA	TRBV7-2	14	TRBJ1-1	NA	CASSLGLGPGEAFF	TGTGCCAGCAGCTTGGGGCTTGGTCCGGGTGAAGCTTTCTTT
TRBD1	TRBV29-1	15	TRBJ2-1	many	CSVAAGNRGRNEQFF	TGCAGCGTTGCCGCGGGGAACAGGGGGCGGAATGAGCAGTTCTTC
TRBD2	TRBV9	15	TRBJ2-1	few	CASSVAGTSSHEQFF	TGTGCCAGCAGCGTAGCCGGGACTAGTAGCCATGAGCAGTTCTTC
NA	TRBV25-1	15	TRBJ2-7	NA	CASGGGRESAYEQYF	TGTGCCAGCGGCGGAGGCCGGGAGAGCGCATACGAGCAGTACTTC
TRBD1	TRBV7-2	15	TRBJ1-4	NA	CASSGWTGGNEKLFF	TGTGCCAGCAGCGGCTGGACAGGGGGGAATGAAAAACTGTTTTTT
NA	TRBV14	14	TRBJ2-1	NA	CASSPGHLYNEQFF	TGTGCCAGCAGCCCGGGACACTTATACAATGAGCAGTTCTTC
NA	TRBV7-2	13	TRBJ1-1	many	CASSLDSHTEAFF	TGTGCCAGCAGCTTAGACAGCCACACTGAAGCTTTCTTT
TRBD2	TRBV10-3	14	TRBJ2-1	NA	CAVRGLAGFDEQFF	TGTGCCGTCAGGGGACTAGCGGGTTTCGATGAGCAGTTCTTC
TRBD1	TRBV11-2	14	TRBJ1-2	few	CASSLQTGGEGYTF	TGTGCCAGCAGCTTACAAACAGGGGGAGAGGGCTACACCTTC
NA	TRBV4-2	16	TRBJ2-6	many	CASSQDGAPGANVLTF	TGTGCCAGCAGCCAAGATGGGGCGCCTGGGGCCAACGTCCTGACTTTC
NA	TRBV5-1	13	TRBJ1-2	few	CASSLEERHGYTF	TGCGCCAGCAGCTTGGAAGAGAGGCATGGCTACACCTTC
NA	TRBV7-9	13	TRBJ2-1	many	CASSLGSLNEQFF	TGTGCCAGCAGCTTAGGGAGCCTCAATGAGCAGTTCTTC
TRBD2	TRBV2	15	TRBJ2-1	NA	CASRLAGVGGNEQFF	TGTGCCAGCAGACTAGCGGGAGTAGGTGGCAATGAGCAGTTCTTC
NA	TRBV28	16	TRBJ2-2	NA	CASIGGEESNTGELFF	TGTGCCAGCATCGGCGGAGAGGAGTCGAACACCGGGGAGCTGTTTTTT
NA	TRBV18	13	TRBJ1-1	NA	CASSMQGTTEAFF	TGTGCCAGCTCAATGCAGGGTACCACTGAAGCTTTCTTT
NA	TRBV11-1	16	TRBJ2-1	few	CASTTLDSLGYNEQFF	TGTGCCAGCACCACCCTGGACTCACTGGGATACAATGAGCAGTTCTTC
TRBD1	TRBV18	16	TRBJ1-5	few	CASSPLSRGDNQPQHF	TGTGCCAGCTCACCACTATCCAGGGGGGATAATCAGCCCCAGCATTTT
NA	TRBV5-1	14	TRBJ2-2	few	CASSFSGAGGELFF	TGCGCCAGCAGCTTTTCAGGGGCAGGCGGGGAGCTGTTTTTT
NA	TRBV29-1	13	TRBJ2-1	many	CSVARGQGNEQFF	TGCAGCGTTGCCCGGGGCCAGGGGAATGAGCAGTTCTTC
NA	TRBV19	12	TRBJ2-7	many	CASSGRDYEQYF	TGTGCCAGTAGTGGACGGGACTACGAGCAGTACTTC
TRBD1	TRBV4-3	17	TRBJ2-3	NA	CASSQSGGGWSTDTQYF	TGCGCCAGCAGCCAATCAGGGGGCGGATGGAGCACAGATACGCAGTATTTT
TRBD2	TRBV29-1	14	TRBJ2-1	few	CSVDGREGLDEQFF	TGCAGCGTCGACGGGCGGGAGGGCCTTGATGAGCAGTTCTTC
TRBD2	TRBV29-1	13	TRBJ2-1	many	CSVDAGGYNEQFF	TGCAGCGTTGATGCGGGAGGCTACAATGAGCAGTTCTTC
NA	TRBV4-2	17	TRBJ2-3	few	CASSQSLGRANTDTQYF	TGTGCCAGCAGCCAAAGTCTAGGCAGGGCTAACACAGATACGCAGTATTTT
TRBD2	TRBV27	15	TRBJ2-1	NA	CASTHGLAGDNEQFF	TGTGCCAGCACCCATGGACTAGCGGGAGACAATGAGCAGTTCTTC
TRBD1	TRBV7-3	15	TRBJ2-7	few	CASSLQPDRAYEQYF	TGTGCCAGCAGCTTACAACCCGACAGGGCCTACGAGCAGTACTTC
NA	TRBV6-5	13	TRBJ1-5	NA	CASSWRVDQPQHF	TGTGCCAGCAGTTGGAGGGTAGATCAGCCCCAGCATTTT
TRBD2	TRBV7-2	14	TRBJ2-5	NA	CASSPGLAQETQYF	TGTGCCAGCAGCCCCGGACTAGCGCAAGAGACCCAGTACTTC
TRBD1	TRBV6-5	14	TRBJ2-5	NA	CASSAGQGQETQYF	TGTGCCAGCAGCGCGGGACAGGGACAAGAGACCCAGTACTTC
NA	TRBV7-9	14	TRBJ2-3	many	CASSLAERADTQYF	TGTGCCAGCAGCTTGGCAGAGAGGGCAGATACGCAGTATTTT
NA	TRBV28	14	TRBJ2-3	many	CASSSQGNPDTQYF	TGTGCCAGCAGTTCTCAGGGTAACCCAGATACGCAGTATTTT
TRBD1	TRBV25-1	12	TRBJ2-1	few	CASRTGGADLIF	TGTGCCAGCAGAACAGGGGGCGCGGACTTGATCTTC
NA	TRBV9	16	TRBJ2-7	NA	CASSADPSGHYHEQYF	TGTGCCAGCAGCGCAGACCCCTCGGGACATTACCACGAGCAGTACTTC
NA	TRBV19	12	TRBJ2-5	NA	CASSTGLETQYF	TGTGCCAGTAGCACAGGGTTGGAGACCCAGTACTTC
TRBD1	TRBV2	15	TRBJ1-2	few	CASSVDRGANYGYTF	TGTGCCAGCAGTGTGGACAGGGGGGCTAACTATGGCTACACCTTC
TRBD2	TRBV5-1	16	TRBJ2-3	few	CASSIAGGASTDTQYF	TGCGCCAGCAGTATAGCGGGAGGTGCTAGCACAGATACGCAGTATTTT
NA	TRBV27	14	TRBJ2-7	NA	CASSLRRVSYEQYF	TGTGCCAGCAGTTTACGCAGGGTCTCCTACGAGCAGTACTTC